The clone carrying this TCR beta chain was seen ten or more times. The sample is drawn from a study of T cells in Graves' hyperthyroidism and ophthalmopathy. TCR beta CDR3 regions were amplified from RNA transcripts. HTBI primers drove first-round RT-PCR of the TCR CDR3. MiXCR, applied by TCRdb to the multiplex PCR reads, yields one record per CDR3 protein. The repertoire has about 640,000 distinct CDR3 sequences, under 25% of them found once; the top ten carry around a third. The sample comprised blood. The origin of this receptor is a young man with Graves' ophthalmopathy.

In DNA form, the CDR3 reads TGTGCCAGCAGCCAGGGCGGCGGGATGAACACTGAAGCTTTCTTT. Residues: CASSQGGGMNTEAFF. The V gene is TRBV3-1, the J gene TRBJ1-1, with D hard to call. V lost 3 bases, J lost 0 bases, and 11 bases lay in between. CDR3 length equals 15 residues. Germline CDR1 and CDR2: LGHDT and YNNKEL (reference sequence).